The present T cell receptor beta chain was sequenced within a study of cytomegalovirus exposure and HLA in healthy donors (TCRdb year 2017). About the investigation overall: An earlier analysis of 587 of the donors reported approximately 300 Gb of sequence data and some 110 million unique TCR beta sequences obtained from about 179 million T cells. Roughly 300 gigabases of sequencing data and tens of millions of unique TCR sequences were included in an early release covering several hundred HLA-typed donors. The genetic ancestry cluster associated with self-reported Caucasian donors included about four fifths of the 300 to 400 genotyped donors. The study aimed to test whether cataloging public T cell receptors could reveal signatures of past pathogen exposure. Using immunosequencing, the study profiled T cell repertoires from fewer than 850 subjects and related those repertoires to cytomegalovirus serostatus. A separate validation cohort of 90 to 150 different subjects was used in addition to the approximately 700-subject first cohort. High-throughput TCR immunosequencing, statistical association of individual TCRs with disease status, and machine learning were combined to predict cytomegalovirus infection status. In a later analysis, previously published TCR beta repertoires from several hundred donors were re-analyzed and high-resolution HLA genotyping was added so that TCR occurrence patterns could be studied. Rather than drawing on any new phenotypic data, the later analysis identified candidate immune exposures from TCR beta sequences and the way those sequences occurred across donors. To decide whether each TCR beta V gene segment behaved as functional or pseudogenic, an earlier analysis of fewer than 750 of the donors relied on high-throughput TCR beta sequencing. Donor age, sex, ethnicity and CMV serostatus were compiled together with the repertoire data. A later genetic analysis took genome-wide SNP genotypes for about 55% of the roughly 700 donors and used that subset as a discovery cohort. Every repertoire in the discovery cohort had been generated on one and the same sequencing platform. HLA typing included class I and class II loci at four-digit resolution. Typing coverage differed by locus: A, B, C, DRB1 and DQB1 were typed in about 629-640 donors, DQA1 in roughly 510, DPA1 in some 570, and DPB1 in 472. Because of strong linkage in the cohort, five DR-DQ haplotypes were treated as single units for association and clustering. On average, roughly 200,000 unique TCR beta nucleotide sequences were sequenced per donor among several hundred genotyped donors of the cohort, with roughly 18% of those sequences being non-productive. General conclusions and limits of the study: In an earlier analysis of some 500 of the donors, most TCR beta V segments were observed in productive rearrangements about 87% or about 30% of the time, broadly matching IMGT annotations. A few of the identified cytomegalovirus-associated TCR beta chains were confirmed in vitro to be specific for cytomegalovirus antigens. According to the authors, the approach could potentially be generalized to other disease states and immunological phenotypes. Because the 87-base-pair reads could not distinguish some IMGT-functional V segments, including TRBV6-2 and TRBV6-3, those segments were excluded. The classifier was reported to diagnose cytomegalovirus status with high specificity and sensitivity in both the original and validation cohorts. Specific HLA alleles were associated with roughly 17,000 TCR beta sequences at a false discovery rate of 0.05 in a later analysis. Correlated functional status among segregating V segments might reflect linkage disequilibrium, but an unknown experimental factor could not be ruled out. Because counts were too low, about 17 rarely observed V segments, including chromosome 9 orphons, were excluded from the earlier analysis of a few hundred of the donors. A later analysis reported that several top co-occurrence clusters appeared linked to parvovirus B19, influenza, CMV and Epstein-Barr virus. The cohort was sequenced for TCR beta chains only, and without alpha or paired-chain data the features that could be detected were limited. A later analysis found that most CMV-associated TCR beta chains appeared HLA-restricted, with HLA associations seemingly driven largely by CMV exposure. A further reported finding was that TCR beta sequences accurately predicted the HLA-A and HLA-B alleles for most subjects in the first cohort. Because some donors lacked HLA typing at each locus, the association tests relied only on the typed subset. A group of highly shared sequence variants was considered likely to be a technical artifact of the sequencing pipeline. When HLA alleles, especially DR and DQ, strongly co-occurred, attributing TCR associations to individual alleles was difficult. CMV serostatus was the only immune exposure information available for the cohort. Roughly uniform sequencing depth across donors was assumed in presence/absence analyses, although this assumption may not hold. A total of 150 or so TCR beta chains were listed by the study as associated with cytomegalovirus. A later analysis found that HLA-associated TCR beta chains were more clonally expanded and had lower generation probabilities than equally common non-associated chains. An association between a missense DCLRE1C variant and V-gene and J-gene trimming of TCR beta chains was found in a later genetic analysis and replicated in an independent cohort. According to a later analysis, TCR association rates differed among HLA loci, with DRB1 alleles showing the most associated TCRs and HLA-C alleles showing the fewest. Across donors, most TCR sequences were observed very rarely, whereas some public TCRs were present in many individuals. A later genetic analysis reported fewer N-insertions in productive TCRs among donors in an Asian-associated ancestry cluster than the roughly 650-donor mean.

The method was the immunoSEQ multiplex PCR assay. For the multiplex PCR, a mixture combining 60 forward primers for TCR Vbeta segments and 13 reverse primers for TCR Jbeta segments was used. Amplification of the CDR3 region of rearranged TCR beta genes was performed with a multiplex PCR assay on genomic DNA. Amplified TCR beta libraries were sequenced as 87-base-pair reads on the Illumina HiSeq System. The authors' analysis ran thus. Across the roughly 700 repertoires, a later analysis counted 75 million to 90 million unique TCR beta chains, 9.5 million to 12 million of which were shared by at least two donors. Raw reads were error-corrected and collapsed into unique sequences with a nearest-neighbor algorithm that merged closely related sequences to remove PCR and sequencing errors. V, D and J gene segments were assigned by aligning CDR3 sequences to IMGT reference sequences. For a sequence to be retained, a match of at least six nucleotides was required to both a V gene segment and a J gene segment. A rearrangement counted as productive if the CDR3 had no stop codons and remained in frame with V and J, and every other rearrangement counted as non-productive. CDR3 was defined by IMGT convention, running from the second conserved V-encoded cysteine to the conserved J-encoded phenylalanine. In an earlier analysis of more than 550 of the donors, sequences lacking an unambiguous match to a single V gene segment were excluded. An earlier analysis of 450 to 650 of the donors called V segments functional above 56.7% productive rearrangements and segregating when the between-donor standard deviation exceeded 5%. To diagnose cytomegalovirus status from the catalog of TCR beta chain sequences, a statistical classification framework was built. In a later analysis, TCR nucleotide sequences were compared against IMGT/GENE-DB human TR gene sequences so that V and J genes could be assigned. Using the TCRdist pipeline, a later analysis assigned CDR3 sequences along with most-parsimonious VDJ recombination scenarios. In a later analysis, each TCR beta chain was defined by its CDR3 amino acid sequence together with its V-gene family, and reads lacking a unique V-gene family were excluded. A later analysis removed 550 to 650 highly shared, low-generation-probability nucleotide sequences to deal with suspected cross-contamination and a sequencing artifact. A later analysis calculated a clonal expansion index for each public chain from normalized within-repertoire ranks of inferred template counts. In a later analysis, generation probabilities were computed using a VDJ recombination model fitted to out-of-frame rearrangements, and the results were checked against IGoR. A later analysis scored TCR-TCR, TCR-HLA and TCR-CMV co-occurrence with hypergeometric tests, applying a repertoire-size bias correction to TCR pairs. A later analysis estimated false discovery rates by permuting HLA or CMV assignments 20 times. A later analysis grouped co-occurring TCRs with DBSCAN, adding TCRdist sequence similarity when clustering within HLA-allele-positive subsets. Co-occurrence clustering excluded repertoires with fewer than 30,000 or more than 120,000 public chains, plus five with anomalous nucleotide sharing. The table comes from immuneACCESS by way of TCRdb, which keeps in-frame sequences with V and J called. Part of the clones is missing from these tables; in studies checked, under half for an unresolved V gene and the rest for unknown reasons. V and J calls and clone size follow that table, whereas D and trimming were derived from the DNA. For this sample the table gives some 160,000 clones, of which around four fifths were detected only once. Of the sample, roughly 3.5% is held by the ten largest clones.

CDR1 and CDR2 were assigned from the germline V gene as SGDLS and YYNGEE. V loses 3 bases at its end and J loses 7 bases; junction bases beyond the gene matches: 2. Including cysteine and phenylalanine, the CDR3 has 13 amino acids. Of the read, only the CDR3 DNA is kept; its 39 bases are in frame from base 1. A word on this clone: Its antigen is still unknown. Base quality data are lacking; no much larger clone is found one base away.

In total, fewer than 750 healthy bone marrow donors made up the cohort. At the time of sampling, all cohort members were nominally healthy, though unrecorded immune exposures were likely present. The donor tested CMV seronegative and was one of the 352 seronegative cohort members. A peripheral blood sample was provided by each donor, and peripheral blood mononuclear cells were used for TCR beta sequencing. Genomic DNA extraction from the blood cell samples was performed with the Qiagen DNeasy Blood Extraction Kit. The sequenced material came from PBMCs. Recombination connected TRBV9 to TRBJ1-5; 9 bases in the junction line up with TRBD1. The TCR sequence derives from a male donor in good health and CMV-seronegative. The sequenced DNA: TGTGCCAGCAGCGCAACAGGGGGCCAGCCCCAGCATTTT. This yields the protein CASSATGGQPQHF.